The 25 T cell receptor beta chains below were found in one sample sequenced in a study of blood T cell repertoires in COVID-19. TCRdb's copy holds only in-frame clones and misses some; the assay was immunoSEQ multiplex PCR. The sample holds roughly 230,000 clones, over 80% seen once. Sequenced sample: peripheral blood. All receptors come from a woman aged 55-70 years with active or convalescent COVID-19.

This chain links TRBV11-2 with TRBJ2-5, with TRBD2 matching over 8 bases. V was pared by 5 bases and J by 5 bases, with 7 bases of the junction left unmatched. Looked up from germline, CDR1 is SGHAT and CDR2 is FQNNGV. The CDR3 is 14 amino acids. CDR3 amino acids: CASSQSTSAETQYF. As DNA, the CDR3 is TGTGCCAGCAGCCAGTCGACTAGCGCCGAGACCCAGTACTTC.

CDR3 coding DNA: TGTGCCAGCTCCTACGGGGCCAGGGGAAGATCACCCCTCCACTTT. It specifies CASSYGARGRSPLHF. J is TRBJ1-6 and V is TRBV28; D is perhaps TRBD1 (6 bases). This CDR3 is 15 amino acids long. V shed 8 bases and J shed 10 bases, with 21 bases lying between them. Germline loops: CDR1 MDHEN, CDR2 SYDVKM.

The rearrangement links TRBV9 to TRBJ1-5, with D perhaps TRBD1 (6 bases). V was pared by 0 bases and J by 1 base, with 23 bases between. The CDR3 extends over 20 amino acids. Looked up from germline, CDR1 is SGDLS and CDR2 is YYNGEE. The CDR3 is CASSVVVVDEGGKSNQPQHF. CDR3 in DNA: TGTGCCAGCAGCGTAGTAGTAGTAGATGAAGGGGGTAAGAGCAATCAGCCCCAGCATTTT.

This sequence joins TRBV11-2 and TRBJ1-2, with 12 bases fitting TRBD1. Looked up from germline, CDR1 is SGHAT and CDR2 is FQNNGV. V gave up 5 bases and J gave up 4 bases; unmatched junction bases: 8. The CDR3 runs to 16 residues. In DNA, the CDR3 is TGTGCCAGCAGCCCGGGACAGGGGGCATTTGGCTATGGCTACACCTTC. This encodes CASSPGQGAFGYGYTF.

The rearrangement links TRBV20-1 to TRBJ2-7; 8 bases align to TRBD2. Trimming took 3 bases from V and 9 from J; bases not matched to a gene: 10. CDR1 is DFQATT, CDR2 SNEGSKA, per germline (reference sequence). The length of the CDR3 is 13 residues. This CDR3 reads CSASPPGGGAQYV. CDR3 DNA sequence: TGCAGTGCTAGTCCCCCCGGGGGGGGCGCGCAGTACGTC.

The rearrangement links TRBV5-1 to TRBJ2-3; 9 bases align to TRBD2. The ends lost 4 bases at V and 2 bases at J; junction bases unmatched: 23. Germline lookup yields CDR1 SGHRS and CDR2 YFSETQ. CDR3 length equals 21 residues. The CDR3 coding sequence is TGCGCCAGCAGCCCACCGACTCGCGGGGGGGGGTTAGCGACCTACACAGATACGCAGTATTTT. Its protein product is CASSPPTRGGGLATYTDTQYF.

The chain uses TRBV2 and TRBJ1-2; 9 bases fit TRBD1. The J segment lost 8 bases and the V segment lost 4 bases, leaving 5 bases of the junction unmatched. This CDR3 is built from 13 residues. Germline CDR1 and CDR2: SNHLY and FYNNEI. For the CDR3, the DNA is TGTGCCAGCAGTGCAACAGGGACAGGGGGCTACACCTTC. It yields the protein CASSATGTGGYTF.

The genes are TRBV29-1 and TRBJ1-1; 8 nucleotides align to TRBD1. The germline gives CDR1 SQVTM, CDR2 ANQGSEA. J gave up 1 base and V 6 bases, and 7 bases lay outside the gene matches. This CDR3 has 14 amino acids. CDR3 sequence reads: CSVRDRWENTEAFF. CDR3 bases: TGCAGCGTCCGGGACAGGTGGGAGAACACTGAAGCTTTCTTT.

This chain links TRBV7-9 with TRBJ2-5, with TRBD1 as a possible D gene (5 bases). Per germline, CDR1 SEHNR and CDR2 FQNEAQ (reference sequence). V dropped 5 bases and J dropped 5 bases, with 15 bases sitting between them. This CDR3 is 14 amino acids long. The CDR3 here is CASSLRQTSETQYF. In nucleotides, the CDR3 is TGTGCCAGCAGCCTCCGACAGACTTCGGAGACCCAGTACTTC. The variable domain in full, completed from reference TRBV7-9 and TRBJ2-5, reads DTGVSQNPRHKITKRGQNVTFRCDPISEHNRLYWYRQTLGQGPEFLTYFQNEAQLEKSRLLSDRFSAERPKGSFSTLEIQRTEQGDSAMYLCASSLRQTSETQYFGPGTRLLVL.

The rearrangement joins TRBV28 to TRBJ2-3; 8 bases line up with TRBD2. CDR3 length equals 15 residues. V was clipped by 2 bases and J by 4 bases; unmatched bases: 5. Per the germline V gene, CDR1 is MDHEN and CDR2 is SYDVKM. CDR3 in amino acids: CASSLAGGGADTQYF. The DNA for the CDR3 is TGTGCCAGCAGTTTAGCGGGGGGCGGGGCAGATACGCAGTATTTT.

This chain uses TRBV25-1 with TRBJ1-1; 8 positions agree with TRBD1. J lost 0 bases, V lost 1 base, and 7 bases had no gene match. Germline CDR1 reads MGHDK; CDR2 reads SYGVNS. There are 17 residues in the CDR3. The chain's CDR3 is CASSEWDRWGMNTEAFF. Written as DNA, the CDR3 is TGTGCCAGCAGTGAATGGGACAGGTGGGGAATGAACACTGAAGCTTTCTTT.

This chain links TRBV11-2 with TRBJ1-2, with TRBD1 matching 7 bases. The CDR3 totals 16 residues. The V and J ends lost 4 bases and 5 bases, in that order; junction bases with no gene match: 13. Per germline, CDR1 SGHAT and CDR2 FQNNGV. CDR3 nucleotides: TGTGCCAGCAGCTCATTAAGACAGGGAGAGGAATATGGCTACACCTTC. This gives the protein CASSSLRQGEEYGYTF.

The V and J genes are TRBV6-4 and TRBJ1-5, with a weak D call TRBD1 (5 bases). The CDR3 totals 14 residues. The germline gives CDR1 MRHNA, CDR2 SNTAGT. V lost 2 bases, J lost 7 bases, and 12 bases lay in between. CDR3 residues: CASSDEAGIQPQHF. CDR3 DNA: TGTGCCAGCAGTGACGAGGCAGGGATCCAGCCCCAGCATTTT.

The chain carries TRBV14 and TRBJ1-4; TRBD1 agrees at 9 bases. The CDR3 spans 17 residues. Per germline, CDR1 SGHDN and CDR2 FVKESK. Trimming took 4 bases from V and 4 from J; bases not matched to a gene: 10. The CDR3 region has the DNA TGTGCCAGCAGCCCGTCCCGGGACAGGGCCGGTAATGAAAAACTGTTTTTT. Translated: CASSPSRDRAGNEKLFF.

J is TRBJ1-2 and V is TRBV7-2; D is ambiguous. The V and J ends lost 1 base and 0 bases respectively, with 12 bases between them. This CDR3 region has 16 residues. Germline CDR1 reads SGHTA; CDR2 reads FQGNSA. The CDR3 spells CASSLVREYANYGYTF. As DNA, the CDR3 is TGTGCCAGCAGCTTAGTACGGGAATACGCTAACTATGGCTACACCTTC.

CDR3 coding DNA: TGTGCCAGCAGTGAGTCCGGACAGACGGAAGGCTACACCTTC. Protein product: CASSESGQTEGYTF. V usage is TRBV6-4 and J usage is TRBJ1-2; D is perhaps TRBD1 (6 bases). Per the germline V gene, CDR1 is MRHNA and CDR2 is SNTAGT. This CDR3 contains 14 residues. V lost 3 bases and J 8 bases, leaving 16 bases between the germline ends.

V gene TRBV11-2 combines with J gene TRBJ1-6, with D unresolved. The germline CDR1 and CDR2 sequences are SGHAT and FQNNGV. The CDR3 is 14 residues long. The V end was cut by 1 base, the J end by 6 bases, with 7 bases between. CDR3 in amino acids: CASSLAVINSPLHF. Here the CDR3 DNA reads TGTGCCAGCAGCTTAGCAGTAATTAATTCACCCCTCCACTTT.

This chain joins TRBV6-6 and TRBJ1-5, with D perhaps TRBD1 (5 bases). V shed 2 bases and J shed 4 bases, with 6 bases lying between them. Germline V CDR1 and CDR2: MNHNY, SVGAGI (reference sequence). The CDR3 runs to 13 residues. The CDR3 spells CASSYPGNQPQHF. The DNA for the CDR3 is TGTGCCAGCAGTTACCCAGGGAATCAGCCCCAGCATTTT.

This clone was counted once. The chain recombines TRBV4-2 with TRBJ2-5; 10 bases fit TRBD2. Trimming at V came to 3 bases and at J to 4 bases, leaving 11 bases not matched to a gene. This CDR3 contains 17 residues. Germline loops: CDR1 LGHNA, CDR2 YNFKEQ. The CDR3 DNA reads as TGTGCCAGCAGCCAGCCTCTGAGCGGGGGGGCCGGAGAGACCCAGTACTTC. Encoded protein: CASSQPLSGGAGETQYF.

This sequence joins TRBV20-1 and TRBJ2-3; D is ambiguous. The V gene lost 5 bases and the J gene lost 6 bases, with 9 bases spanning the gap. CDR1 and CDR2 from the germline V gene are DFQATT and SNEGSKA (reference sequence). This CDR3 is 11 amino acids long. The CDR3 bases are TGCAGTGCTCGCTATACCGATACGCAGTATTTT. The encoded protein is CSARYTDTQYF.

The chain couples TRBV11-2 to TRBJ1-2; D ambiguous. The CDR3 sequence is 16 residues long. The V end was cut by 0 bases, the J end by 7 bases, with 18 bases between. Per germline, CDR1 SGHAT and CDR2 FQNNGV. CDR3 in amino acids: CASSLDRLSLSVGYTF. The CDR3 region has the DNA TGTGCCAGCAGCTTAGATCGATTAAGCCTAAGCGTTGGCTACACCTTC.

V and J are TRBV3-1 (or the pseudogene TRBV3-2) and TRBJ1-2, with D possibly matching TRBD1 (6 bases). The germline CDR1 and CDR2 sequences are LGHDT and YNNKEL (reference sequence). The CDR3 runs 13 residues. V dropped 2 bases and J dropped 5 bases, with 9 bases sitting between them. For the CDR3, the DNA is TGTGCCAGCAGCCAAAGGGGGGGATATGGCTACACCTTC. Protein: CASSQRGGYGYTF.

The sample holds a few counts of this clone. The V gene is TRBV5-1, the J gene TRBJ2-1, with TRBD2 matching 10 bases. In germline, CDR1 is SGHRS, CDR2 YFSETQ. Germline trimming cut 3 bases from V and 4 bases from J; bases unmatched to any gene: 7. The CDR3 runs to 16 residues. CDR3: CASSSSGLAAYNEQFF. DNA for the CDR3: TGCGCCAGCAGCTCCTCAGGACTAGCGGCTTACAATGAGCAGTTCTTC.

The chain combines TRBV9 with TRBJ2-2, with D uncertain. The V end was cut by 4 bases, the J end by 4 bases, with 14 bases between. Germline CDR1 and CDR2: SGDLS and YYNGEE. The CDR3 is 15 residues long. CDR3 protein: CASSNHPGTTGELFF. CDR3 sequence (DNA): TGTGCCAGCAGCAATCATCCGGGTACCACCGGGGAGCTGTTTTTT.

V gene TRBV5-4 combines with J gene TRBJ1-1, with D possibly being TRBD1 (5 bases). The germline V gene encodes CDR1 SGHNT and CDR2 YYREEE (reference sequence). The CDR3 is made up of 14 amino acids. Trimming pared 2 bases from V and 3 bases from J, leaving 11 bases between. The CDR3 DNA sequence: TGTGCCAGCAGCTTTGCCGGGGGAGACACTGAAGCTTTCTTT. Residues: CASSFAGGDTEAFF.